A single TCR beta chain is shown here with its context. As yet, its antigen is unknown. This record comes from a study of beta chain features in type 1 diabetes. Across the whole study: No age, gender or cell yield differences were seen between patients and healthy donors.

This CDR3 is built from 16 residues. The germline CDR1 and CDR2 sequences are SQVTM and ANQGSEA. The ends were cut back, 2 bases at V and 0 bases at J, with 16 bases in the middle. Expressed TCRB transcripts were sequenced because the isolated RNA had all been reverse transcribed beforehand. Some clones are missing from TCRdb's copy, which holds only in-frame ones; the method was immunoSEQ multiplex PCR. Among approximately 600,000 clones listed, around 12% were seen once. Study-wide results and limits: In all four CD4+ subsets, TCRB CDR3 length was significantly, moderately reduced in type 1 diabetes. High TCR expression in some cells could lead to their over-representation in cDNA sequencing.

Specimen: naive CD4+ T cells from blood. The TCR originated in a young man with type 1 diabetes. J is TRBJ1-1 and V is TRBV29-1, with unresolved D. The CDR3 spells CSVEIRGPAMNTEAFF. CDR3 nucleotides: TGCAGCGTTGAAATCCGCGGTCCCGCAATGAACACTGAAGCTTTCTTT.